These 11 T cell receptor beta chains originate from one sample sequenced in a study of post-analysis software for immune sequencing data. Study-wide findings and caveats: In patients, TRBV5-6, TRBV5-1 and TRBV20-1 belonged to five TRBV segments found more frequently than in controls.

The library was made from cDNA and included unique molecular identifiers. In TCRdb, the PCR reads were re-called with MiXCR into one record per CDR3 protein. In the table there are a few hundred thousand distinct CDR3 sequences, approximately 42% of which are singletons. Their cognate antigens are unknown. The sequenced sample consisted of blood. The receptor source for this set is a girl aged 2-15 years with multiple sclerosis.

This clonotype came up a few times. The junction differs from germline at one of its ends, possibly a read error. The rearrangement uses TRBV5-1 and TRBJ2-5; D unresolved. Germline V gene lookup returns CDR1 SGHRS and CDR2 YFSETQ. The CDR3 length is 12 residues. The CDR3, as DNA: TGCGCCAGCAGCTTGAGCCAAGAGGCCCAGTACTTC. The encoded protein is CASSLSQEAQYF.

The J gene is TRBJ2-1, the V gene TRBV5-6; TRBD2 agrees at 9 bases. Losses at the gene ends were 0 bases for V and 2 bases for J; bases not matched to a gene: 6. Germline values: CDR1 SGHDT, CDR2 YYEEEE. The CDR3 length is 17 residues. CDR3 coding DNA: TGTGCCAGCAGCTTGGCCGGGGCGGGAGGGGCCTACAATGAGCAGTTCTTC. It codes for CASSLAGAGGAYNEQFF.

The rearrangement uses TRBV12-3 or TRBV12-4 and TRBJ2-4; no clear D. The CDR3 has 13 residues. V lost 3 bases and J lost 15, with 18 bases in between. The CDR3 bases are TGTGCCAGCAGTTTCTTAATGACCGAGATCTTGTACTTC. Its protein product is CASSFLMTEILYF.

A few counts support this clonotype. The V and J genes are TRBV20-1 and TRBJ1-1; D perhaps matches TRBD1 (6 bases). V was trimmed by 3 bases and J by 5 bases, leaving 22 bases between them. The CDR3 length is 16 residues. Per the germline V gene, CDR1 is DFQATT and CDR2 is SNEGSKA (reference sequence). CDR3 nucleotides: TGCAGTGCTAGTGACGAGGGTGCGATCAGGGGAACTGAAGCTTTCTTT. Translated, it gives CSASDEGAIRGTEAFF.

This clonotype was observed a few times. This chain connects TRBV5-5 to TRBJ2-1; TRBD1 aligns across 7 bases. Germline assignment: CDR1 SGHKS and CDR2 YYEKEE (reference sequence). The CDR3 is 15 residues long. The V gene end was trimmed by 4 bases and the J gene end by 3 bases; junction bases not matched to a gene: 7. The CDR3 loop reads CASSVDRAGYNEQFF. The CDR3 DNA reads TGTGCCAGCAGCGTTGACAGGGCCGGCTACAATGAGCAGTTCTTC.

The chain employs TRBV7-3 and TRBJ2-2; unclear D gene. This CDR3 region has 13 residues. Trimming stripped 2 bases from V and 6 bases from J, with 7 bases between. The germline V gene encodes CDR1 SGHTA and CDR2 FQGTGA. CDR3 sequence reads: CASSLSGPGELFF. DNA of the CDR3: TGTGCCAGCAGCTTATCAGGACCCGGGGAGCTGTTTTTT.

J is TRBJ2-1 and V is TRBV20-1, with TRBD2 matching 12 bases. The CDR3 length is 15 residues. V was pared by 5 bases and J by 5 bases, with 7 bases of the junction left unmatched. Looked up from germline, CDR1 is DFQATT and CDR2 is SNEGSKA (reference sequence). In nucleotides, the CDR3 is TGCAGTGCTGAACTCGGACTAGCGGGAAACAATGAGCAGTTCTTC. Protein: CSAELGLAGNNEQFF.

The rearrangement uses TRBV20-1 and TRBJ1-5; D might be TRBD1 (6 bases). The germline CDR1 and CDR2 sequences are DFQATT and SNEGSKA (reference sequence). The length of the CDR3 is 15 residues. V lost 3 bases, J lost 6 bases, and 18 bases lay in between. The CDR3 sequence: CSASLGQGLFQPQHF. CDR3 sequence (DNA): TGCAGTGCTAGTTTGGGGCAGGGGTTATTTCAGCCCCAGCATTTT.

The chain is built from TRBV29-1 and TRBJ2-7; the D is unclear. Trimming left V 6 bases short and J 3 bases short, with 15 bases between. The V gene's germline CDR1 is SQVTM and CDR2 ANQGSEA. This CDR3 region has 13 residues. The CDR3 DNA reads TGCAGCGTACGCCGGCACCTAGGCTACGAGCAGTACTTC. This sequence encodes CSVRRHLGYEQYF.

This sequence joins TRBV7-3 and TRBJ2-1; 8 nucleotides align to TRBD2. CDR1 is SGHTA, CDR2 FQGTGA, per germline. V dropped 5 bases and J dropped 6; count of bases not matched to a gene: 9. This CDR3 region has 15 residues. The CDR3 DNA reads as TGTGCCAGCAGCCGAGCGGGGGCCTGGGGCAATGAGCAGTTCTTC. The encoded protein is CASSRAGAWGNEQFF.

The V gene is TRBV5-6, the J gene TRBJ1-2; 8 bases are shared with TRBD1. J lost 4 bases, V lost 6 bases, and 11 bases had no gene match. Per the germline V gene, CDR1 is SGHDT and CDR2 is YYEEEE. This CDR3 is 15 amino acids long. CDR3 sequence: CASIPGQAASYGYTF. The CDR3 DNA reads TGTGCCAGCATTCCGGGACAGGCGGCTTCCTATGGCTACACCTTC.